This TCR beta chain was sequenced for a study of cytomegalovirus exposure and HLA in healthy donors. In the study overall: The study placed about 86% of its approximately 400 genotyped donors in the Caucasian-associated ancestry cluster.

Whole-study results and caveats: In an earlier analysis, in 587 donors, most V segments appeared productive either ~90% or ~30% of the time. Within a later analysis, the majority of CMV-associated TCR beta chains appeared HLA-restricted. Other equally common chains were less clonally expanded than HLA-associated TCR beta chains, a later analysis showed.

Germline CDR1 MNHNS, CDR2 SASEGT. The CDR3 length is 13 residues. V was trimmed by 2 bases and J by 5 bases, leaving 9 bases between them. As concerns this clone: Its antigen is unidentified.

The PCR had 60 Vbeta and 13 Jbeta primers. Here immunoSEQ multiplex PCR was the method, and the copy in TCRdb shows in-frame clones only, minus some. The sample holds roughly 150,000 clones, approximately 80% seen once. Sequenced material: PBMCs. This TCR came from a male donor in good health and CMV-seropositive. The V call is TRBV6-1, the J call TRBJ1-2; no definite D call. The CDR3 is CASSETVWYGYTF. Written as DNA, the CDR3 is TGTGCCAGCAGTGAAACGGTCTGGTATGGCTACACCTTC.